The source of this T cell receptor beta chain is a study of cytomegalovirus exposure and HLA in healthy donors. Study observations and caveats: Most observed TCR sequences were rare, whereas some public TCRs were detected in many donors. Among the sequence variants, a highly shared cluster was likely an artifact of sequencing. TRBV6-2, TRBV6-3 and some other V segments were excluded as indistinguishable.

A multiplex PCR was run with 60 Vbeta primers and 13 Jbeta primers. The data were produced by immunoSEQ multiplex PCR, yet TCRdb's version contains in-frame clones alone and is incomplete. The sample holds 150,000 to 200,000 clones, roughly three quarters seen once. Trimming took 5 bases from V and 1 from J, leaving 11 bases between them. Looked up from germline, CDR1 is SGHTA and CDR2 is FQGTGA. This CDR3 is built from 14 residues. A note on this clone: Its antigen remains unknown.

The origin of this receptor is a man in his late teens or twenties in good health and CMV-seropositive. The sample comprised PBMCs. The rearrangement uses TRBV7-3 and TRBJ2-5, with D tentatively TRBD2 (7 bases). CDR3 region: CASSQGGGQETQYF. The CDR3 DNA follows: TGTGCCAGCAGCCAGGGAGGGGGCCAAGAGACCCAGTACTTC. The full variable domain, its missing parts supplied by reference TRBV7-3 and TRBJ2-5, is GAGVSQTPSNKVTEKGKYVELRCDPISGHTALYWYRQSLGQGPEFLIYFQGTGAADDSGLPNDRFFAVRPEGSVSTLKIQRTERGDSAVYLCASSQGGGQETQYFGPGTRLLVL.